This entry lists 22 T cell receptor beta chains sequenced from one sample in a study of cytomegalovirus exposure and HLA in healthy donors. Use of 60 Vbeta and 13 Jbeta primers characterized the PCR. This table comes from immunoSEQ multiplex PCR, and its TCRdb copy is limited to in-frame clones, with some not included. The sample lists some 190,000 clones; around 80% were seen once. The sample taken for sequencing was PBMCs. All receptors derive from a man younger than 30 in good health and CMV-seronegative.

The chain has TRBV4-1 and TRBJ2-7; TRBD2 might be the D (6 bases). With 3 bases removed from V and 0 bases from J, the gap between germline ends came to 18 bases. Germline CDR1 is MGHRA and CDR2 is YSYEKL. The CDR3 length is 17 residues. CDR3 in amino acids: CASSHQQWGVFSYEQYF. CDR3 sequence (DNA): TGCGCCAGCAGCCACCAGCAGTGGGGGGTCTTCTCCTACGAGCAGTACTTC.

This sequence joins TRBV14 and TRBJ1-2; D is unclear. The germline V and J ends were trimmed by 2 bases and 4 bases, with 11 bases remaining between them. This CDR3 spans 14 amino acids. Germline values: CDR1 SGHDN, CDR2 FVKESK. CDR3 coding DNA: TGTGCCAGCAGCCAAAACATCCCCACCTATGGCTACACCTTC. Translated: CASSQNIPTYGYTF.

The chain is built from TRBV9 and TRBJ2-5, with 9 bases lining up with TRBD2. The V gene's germline CDR1 is SGDLS and CDR2 YYNGEE. The CDR3 contains 14 residues. V lost 3 bases, J lost 1 base, and 1 base stayed unmatched. The CDR3 nucleotides read TGTGCCAGCAGCGCTAGCGGGACCCAAGAGACCCAGTACTTC. It is translated as CASSASGTQETQYF.

The CDR3 is CASSFNGDTGNTIYF. Here the CDR3 DNA reads TGTGCCAGCAGCTTCAATGGGGACACAGGAAACACCATATATTTT. V usage is TRBV7-2 and J usage is TRBJ1-3, with D perhaps matching TRBD1 (6 bases). The CDR3 spans 15 residues. V was clipped by 3 bases and J by 4 bases, with 13 bases between them. CDR1 and CDR2 from the germline V gene are SGHTA and FQGNSA.

This clone has only one observation. The chain has TRBV4-1 and TRBJ2-7; 7 positions match TRBD2. The ends lost 2 bases at V and 4 bases at J; junction bases unmatched: 8. Germline CDR1 is MGHRA and CDR2 is YSYEKL. CDR3 length: 15 residues. CDR3 residues: CASSQTGRLAYEQYF. The CDR3 region has the DNA TGCGCCAGCAGCCAAACCGGGAGACTAGCTTACGAGCAGTACTTC.

The chain uses TRBV9 and TRBJ2-2; D call uncertain. This CDR3 has 14 residues. V lost 0 bases and J lost 4, with 7 bases in between. The V gene's germline CDR1 is SGDLS and CDR2 YYNGEE. The DNA for the CDR3 is TGTGCCAGCAGCGTAGATCCCCTCACCGGGGAGCTGTTTTTT. Translated, it gives CASSVDPLTGELFF.

J is TRBJ2-3 and V is TRBV27; TRBD2 aligns across 13 bases. Germline lookup yields CDR1 MNHEY and CDR2 SMNVEV (reference sequence). The CDR3 consists of 20 residues. The ends lost 1 base at V and 2 bases at J; junction bases unmatched: 12. The DNA for the CDR3 is TGTGCCAGCAGTTTATACCGGTTCGGGACTAGCGGGACCTTCACAGATACGCAGTATTTT. Translated, it gives CASSLYRFGTSGTFTDTQYF.

This chain connects TRBV18 to TRBJ2-7; tentative D call: TRBD1 (5 bases). The ends were cut back, 6 bases at V and 2 bases at J, with 17 bases in the middle. Germline assignment: CDR1 KGHSH and CDR2 LQKENI. The CDR3 spans 15 residues. The CDR3 DNA is TGTGCCAGCTCCTCGGTTCGGACACCTACCTACGAGCAGTACTTC. It codes for CASSSVRTPTYEQYF.

This clone was recorded once. V gene TRBV9 combines with J gene TRBJ2-1; D is perhaps TRBD2 (5 bases). V shed 5 bases and J shed 0 bases, with 12 bases lying between them. Germline V gives CDR1 SGDLS, CDR2 YYNGEE. The CDR3 extends over 15 amino acids. CDR3 loop: CASSTEGGSYNEQFF. CDR3 nucleotides: TGTGCCAGCAGTACAGAGGGCGGCTCCTACAATGAGCAGTTCTTC. The entire variable domain, with the rest obtained from reference TRBV9 and TRBJ2-1, is as follows: DSGVTQTPKHLITATGQRVTLRCSPRSGDLSVYWYQQSLDQGLQFLIQYYNGEERAKGNILERFSAQQFPDLHSELNLSSLELGDSALYFCASSTEGGSYNEQFFGPGTRLTVL.

This chain joins TRBV6-5 and TRBJ2-7; 8 nucleotides align to TRBD1. The V gene end was trimmed by 5 bases and the J gene end by 1 base; junction bases not matched to a gene: 4. There are 14 residues in the CDR3. CDR1 and CDR2 from the germline V gene are MNHEY and SVGAGI. In DNA form, the CDR3 reads TGTGCCAGCAGTCGGACAGGGAATTCCTACGAGCAGTACTTC. It encodes CASSRTGNSYEQYF.

This chain joins TRBV9 and TRBJ2-7; possible D gene TRBD2, 7 bases. Looked up from germline, CDR1 is SGDLS and CDR2 is YYNGEE. The CDR3 totals 16 residues. V was shortened by 3 bases and J by 3 bases, with 19 bases between the two germline ends. The CDR3 sequence is CASSEGGGAGDYEQYF. The CDR3 DNA sequence: TGTGCCAGCAGCGAAGGGGGGGGTGCCGGGGACTACGAGCAGTACTTC.

This sequence joins TRBV7-9 and TRBJ2-5; 7 bases are a match to TRBD2. With 5 bases clipped from V and 5 bases from J, the junction kept 8 bases outside the gene matches. The CDR3 sequence is 14 residues long. The germline V gene has CDR1 SEHNR and CDR2 FQNEAQ (reference sequence). The CDR3 sequence is CASSPLTSRETQYF. CDR3 nucleotide sequence: TGTGCCAGCAGCCCACTGACTAGCAGGGAGACCCAGTACTTC.

This chain uses TRBV5-5 with TRBJ2-1, with 10 bases lining up with TRBD1. With 7 bases clipped from V and 9 bases from J, the junction kept 13 bases outside the gene matches. CDR3 size: 15 residues. The germline gives CDR1 SGHKS, CDR2 YYEKEE (reference sequence). CDR3 in DNA: TGTGCCAGCCGAATGACAGGGGGCAACCCCATTGAGCAGTTCTTC. It yields the protein CASRMTGGNPIEQFF.

This clone has more than one count but fewer than ten. The V and J genes are TRBV6-5 and TRBJ2-2; maybe TRBD2 (5 bases). Looked up from germline, CDR1 is MNHEY and CDR2 is SVGAGI. Trimming took off 6 bases at V and 0 bases at J, with 11 bases between the two ends. This CDR3 contains 15 residues. The CDR3 loop is CASSTLETNTGELFF. The CDR3, as DNA: TGTGCCAGCAGCACACTAGAGACGAACACCGGGGAGCTGTTTTTT.

V is TRBV11-3 and J is TRBJ1-1; TRBD1 is a possible D gene (6 bases). V was cut by 4 bases and J by 6 bases, with 12 bases left in between. The CDR3 length is 13 residues. Germline V lookup: CDR1 SGHNT, CDR2 YENEEA. CDR3 residues: CASSSGVTSEAFF. CDR3 coding DNA: TGTGCCAGCAGCTCAGGGGTAACGTCTGAAGCTTTCTTT.

This clone occurred a few times. This chain connects TRBV30 to TRBJ2-3; D gene ambiguous. V lost 4 bases and J lost 5, with 13 bases in between. Per the germline V gene, CDR1 is GTSNPN and CDR2 is SVGIG (reference sequence). This CDR3 region has 13 residues. The CDR3 DNA follows: TGTGCCTGGACTGTCCATCCCGGAGATACGCAGTATTTT. The encoded protein is CAWTVHPGDTQYF.

This clone turned up a few times. This chain uses TRBV23-1 with TRBJ1-2, with 8 nucleotides matching TRBD1. TRBV23-1 is an ORF; its function is uncertain. Germline trimming cut 4 bases from V and 8 bases from J; bases unmatched to any gene: 21. This CDR3 spans 18 amino acids. The CDR3 sequence: CASSLSDRGSELSRGYTF. The CDR3 DNA reads as TGCGCCAGCAGTCTGTCCGACAGGGGATCCGAACTAAGCAGAGGCTACACCTTC.

V and J are TRBV6-5 and TRBJ2-1; D uncertain. The germline CDR1 and CDR2 sequences are MNHEY and SVGAGI. CDR3 length: 13 amino acids. Trimming shortened V by 2 bases and J by 13 bases, and 15 bases separated the two germline ends. The CDR3 coding sequence is TGTGCCAGCAGTTACGGAGCAGAGAAGAGCCAGTTCTTC. This sequence encodes CASSYGAEKSQFF.

V gene TRBV5-1 combines with J gene TRBJ1-1, with D perhaps TRBD1 (5 bases). V was trimmed by 3 bases and J by 0 bases, leaving 18 bases between them. The CDR3 sequence is 17 residues long. CDR1 and CDR2 (germline): SGHRS, YFSETQ. The CDR3: CASSSRGIVEMNTEAFF. CDR3 nucleotides: TGCGCCAGCAGCTCGCGGGGGATTGTGGAAATGAACACTGAAGCTTTCTTT.

The chain uses TRBV6-1 and TRBJ2-1, with unresolved D. Germline V gives CDR1 MNHNS, CDR2 SASEGT. The CDR3 contains 12 residues. V was cut by 7 bases and J by 9 bases, with 13 bases left in between. For the CDR3, the DNA is TGTGCCAGCAATCTAGTGATGGCTGAGCAGTTCTTC. Translated, it gives CASNLVMAEQFF.

This chain links TRBV4-3 with TRBJ2-5, with D possibly being TRBD2 (7 bases). This CDR3 is built from 16 residues. V lost 3 bases and J lost 5, with 19 bases in between. Per the germline V gene, CDR1 is LGHNA and CDR2 is YSLEER. CDR3 sequence: CASSQDTPRGGETQYF. The CDR3 bases are TGCGCCAGCAGCCAGGATACCCCAAGGGGGGGGGAGACCCAGTACTTC.

The chain links TRBV10-3 to TRBJ2-7; no clear D. CDR1 and CDR2 from the germline V gene are ENHRY and SYGVKD. CDR3 size: 12 residues. V lost 4 bases to trimming and J lost 0 bases, with 4 bases between them. The CDR3 bases are TGTGCCATCAGTGGTCTCTCCTACGAGCAGTACTTC. This codes for CAISGLSYEQYF.